This TCR beta chain was obtained from a study of CD8 T cells in Susac syndrome. A quantity of roughly 0.5 to 1 ug RNA underwent reverse transcription using random hexamers. MiXCR, applied by TCRdb to the immunoSEQ multiplex PCR reads, yields one record per CDR3 protein. The sample holds roughly 400,000 distinct CDR3 sequences, around 85% seen once. Sequencing was carried out using CD8+ T cells from PBMCs. This receptor was taken from a human donor with multiple sclerosis.

CDR3 sequence (DNA): TGTGCCAGCAGTTACGCACCGGGGGGATCGGTTTATGGCTACACCTTC. It is translated as CASSYAPGGSVYGYTF. The chain is built from TRBV6-5 and TRBJ1-2; D possibly corresponds to TRBD1 (5 bases). In germline, CDR1 is MNHEY, CDR2 SVGAGI. V was trimmed by 2 bases and J by 5 bases, leaving 18 bases between them. This CDR3 region has 16 residues.